The clone carrying this T cell receptor beta chain has ten or more counts. Antigen: not known. The sample comes from a study of identical twins. Study conclusions and caveats: Excess low generation probability was seen in twin-shared out-of-frame alpha sequences. Conclusions came from cross-sectional statistical analysis, not from following the same donors.

V was shortened by 0 bases and J by 10 bases, with 10 bases between the two germline ends. The CDR3 loop spans 13 amino acids. From germline, CDR1 is MNHEY and CDR2 SMNVEV (reference sequence). MiXCR was run by TCRdb on the 5' RACE reads, yielding one entry per CDR3 protein. Of hundreds of thousands of distinct CDR3 sequences in the sample, 6% to 6.5% are singletons; the top ten hold approximately 1.6%. The sequence was obtained from a man aged 18 to 29 in good health. The rearrangement joins TRBV27 to TRBJ2-1, with D perhaps given as TRBD1 or TRBD2 (5 bases each). The sequenced sample was naive T cells sorted from blood. The CDR3 nucleotides read TGTGCCAGCAGTTTATCGAAAGGGACCGAGCAGTTCTTC. Protein: CASSLSKGTEQFF.